A selection of T cell receptor beta chains follows, all from one sample in a study of blood T cell repertoires in COVID-19. Here immunoSEQ multiplex PCR was the method, and the copy in TCRdb shows in-frame clones only, minus some. The sample lists about 260,000 clones, 84% seen once, with about 4% in the top ten. Sequences were obtained from PBMCs or T cells enriched from blood (not recorded which). The receptor set was obtained from a man aged 30-40 years with acute COVID-19. Both conserved end residues are part of each CDR3. A D gene is named only where the DNA matches it firmly. A clone size is listed for some rows: how often the clone was seen (once, few, many), or a class if it is expanded.

cdr3_nt cdr3_aa j_call clone_size d_call cdr3_length v_call
TGCGCCAGCAGGGATTGGACACCAAACACTGAAGCTTTCTTT CASRDWTPNTEAFF TRBJ1-1 . . 14 TRBV10-2
TGCGCCAGCAGCCAAGATCTGGCCGGGAGGTACGGCTACACCTTC CASSQDLAGRYGYTF TRBJ1-2 . . 15 TRBV4-3
TGTGCCAGCAGTTTCGGACAGGGAACCTATGGCTACACCTTC CASSFGQGTYGYTF TRBJ1-2 . TRBD1 14 TRBV7-2
TGTGCCAGCAGCAAAGTAAGGACAGGGGCGCGGAATTCACCCCTCCACTTT CASSKVRTGARNSPLHF TRBJ1-6 . . 17 TRBV21-1
TGTGCCAGCAGCTCCTATCAGGCCGGGAAGAATTCACCCCTCCACTTT CASSSYQAGKNSPLHF TRBJ1-6 . . 16 TRBV7-8
TGTGCCAGTAGCCCACAGGTTGTCGTGAAAGAGACCCAGTACTTC CASSPQVVVKETQYF TRBJ2-5 once . 15 TRBV19
TGTGCCAGCAGTTTTCGCGGGAACACTGAAGCTTTCTTT CASSFRGNTEAFF TRBJ1-1 . . 13 TRBV12-3/TRBV12-4
TGTGCCAGCAGCCCGGCCGCGGGCGGGGGAAAAGAGACCCAGTACTTC CASSPAAGGGKETQYF TRBJ2-5 . TRBD2 16 TRBV5-4
TGTGCCAGCAGCTCCAATGATTCACCCCACAGGGGAGTCAATGAGCAGTTCTTC CASSSNDSPHRGVNEQFF TRBJ2-1 . TRBD1 18 TRBV13
TGTGCCAGCAGTGTAGGAGGGGTGGGGCAGCCCCAGCATTTT CASSVGGVGQPQHF TRBJ1-5 few . 14 TRBV25-1
TGTGCCAGCAGCCCCGAGTCCGGGAACCTACGGACCCGTTATGGCTACACCTTC CASSPESGNLRTRYGYTF TRBJ1-2 once . 18 TRBV5-1